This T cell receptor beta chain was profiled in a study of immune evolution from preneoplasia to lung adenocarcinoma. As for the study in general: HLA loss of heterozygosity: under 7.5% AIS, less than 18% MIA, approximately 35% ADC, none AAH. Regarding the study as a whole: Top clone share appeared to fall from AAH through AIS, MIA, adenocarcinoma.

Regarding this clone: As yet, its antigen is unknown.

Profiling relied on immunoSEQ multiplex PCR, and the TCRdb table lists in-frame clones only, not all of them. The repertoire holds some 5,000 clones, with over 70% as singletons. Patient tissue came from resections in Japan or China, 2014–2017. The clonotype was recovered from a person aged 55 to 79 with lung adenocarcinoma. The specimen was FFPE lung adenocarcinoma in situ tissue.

The DNA for the CDR3 is TGTGCCAGCAGCTTACGGGGACAATACAATGAGCAGTTCTTC. This codes for CASSLRGQYNEQFF. J is TRBJ2-1 and V is TRBV11-2; D perhaps matches TRBD1 (6 bases). Germline values: CDR1 SGHAT, CDR2 FQNNGV. This CDR3 has 14 amino acids. V was pared by 2 bases and J by 4 bases, with 9 bases between.